The 22 T cell receptor beta chains below all came from one sample that was sequenced in a study of blood T cell repertoires in COVID-19. Using immunoSEQ multiplex PCR, the repertoire was profiled, and TCRdb retains in-frame clones only, with some absent. The table records 450,000 to 500,000 clones, less than 90% of them present only once. The sequencing input was PBMCs or T cells enriched from blood (not recorded which). These TCRs come from a woman aged 60-75 years who had recovered from COVID-19.

The rearrangement joins TRBV30 to TRBJ1-1, with a weak D call TRBD1 (6 bases). Germline V lookup: CDR1 GTSNPN, CDR2 SVGIG (reference sequence). The CDR3 has 13 amino acids. The V and J ends lost 2 bases and 2 bases respectively, with 9 bases between them. This chain's CDR3 is CAWSLGHNTEAFF. The CDR3 bases are TGTGCCTGGAGTTTGGGACACAACACTGAAGCTTTCTTT.

The chain employs TRBV7-9 and TRBJ2-3, with 10 positions matching TRBD2. The CDR3 is made up of 16 amino acids. Germline-derived CDR1 and CDR2 are SEHNR and FQNEAQ (reference sequence). V shed 6 bases and J 3 bases; nucleotides not matched to a gene: 9. The CDR3 loop is CASSRSSGGLTDTQYF. The CDR3 DNA follows: TGTGCCAGCAGTCGATCTAGCGGGGGTTTGACAGATACGCAGTATTTT. Supplemented by reference TRBV7-9 and TRBJ2-3, the full variable domain reads DTGVSQNPRHKITKRGQNVTFRCDPISEHNRLYWYRQTLGQGPEFLTYFQNEAQLEKSRLLSDRFSAERPKGSFSTLEIQRTEQGDSAMYLCASSRSSGGLTDTQYFGPGTRLTVL.

The chain links TRBV2 to TRBJ1-2, with 7 bases matching TRBD1. The CDR3 extends over 15 amino acids. V gave up 7 bases and J gave up 4 bases; unmatched junction bases: 12. Looked up from germline, CDR1 is SNHLY and CDR2 is FYNNEI. The CDR3 DNA reads as TGTGCCAGCATAGGGGGCAGGGGGGCTGTCTATGGCTACACCTTC. The encoded protein is CASIGGRGAVYGYTF.

J is TRBJ2-1 and V is TRBV7-9; D ambiguous. This CDR3 is 13 amino acids long. V was trimmed by 0 bases and J by 3 bases, leaving 3 bases between them. Per the germline V gene, CDR1 is SEHNR and CDR2 is FQNEAQ (reference sequence). The CDR3 region is CASSLARYNEQFF. The CDR3 DNA is TGTGCCAGCAGCTTAGCGCGCTACAATGAGCAGTTCTTC.

The CDR3 region has the DNA TGTGCCAGCAGCCCCCTTTTAGCGGGGGCCGACTCTGGGGCCAACGTCCTGACTTTC. It yields the protein CASSPLLAGADSGANVLTF. This chain uses TRBV7-8 with TRBJ2-6, with 9 bases aligning to TRBD2. Trimming removed 5 bases from V and 0 bases from J; junction bases left unmatched: 11. The germline gives CDR1 SGHVS, CDR2 FQNEAQ. CDR3 length: 19 residues.

This chain's CDR3 is CAWSVVGTDTEAFF. The CDR3 DNA sequence: TGTGCCTGGAGTGTAGTAGGGACTGACACTGAAGCTTTCTTT. The chain uses TRBV30 and TRBJ1-1, with D maybe TRBD1 (5 bases). V was clipped by 0 bases and J by 3 bases, with 11 bases between them. The CDR3 has 14 amino acids. Germline loops: CDR1 GTSNPN, CDR2 SVGIG (reference sequence).

The chain uses TRBV27 and TRBJ1-5; 8 bases line up with TRBD1. The CDR3 is 12 residues long. V lost 8 bases to trimming and J lost 4 bases; unmatched junction nucleotides: 1. Germline V CDR1 and CDR2: MNHEY, SMNVEV (reference sequence). This CDR3 reads CASRQGNQPQHF. CDR3 DNA: TGTGCCAGCCGACAGGGGAATCAGCCCCAGCATTTT.

The chain carries TRBV27 and TRBJ1-1; D perhaps matches TRBD1 (5 bases). This CDR3 has 15 residues. Germline V gene data show CDR1 as MNHEY and CDR2 as SMNVEV (reference sequence). V lost 5 bases and J 1 base, leaving 14 bases between the germline ends. The DNA for the CDR3 is TGTGCCAGCAGTATCCAGGGAAATGCGAACACTGAAGCTTTCTTT. As protein: CASSIQGNANTEAFF.

Regarding this clone: At one end, the junction sequence differs from germline, possibly due to a read error. In DNA, the CDR3 is TGTGCCAGCGGCCAACGGCAGCCCCAGCATTTT. Its protein product is CASGQRQPQHF. The rearrangement uses TRBV14 and TRBJ1-5; no clear D gene. Germline V lookup: CDR1 SGHDN, CDR2 FVKESK. This CDR3 comprises 11 residues.

J is TRBJ1-5 and V is TRBV3-1 (or the pseudogene TRBV3-2); unclear D gene. This CDR3 is 14 amino acids long. The germline gives CDR1 LGHDT, CDR2 YNNKEL (reference sequence). Trimming shortened V by 0 bases and J by 2 bases, and 5 bases separated the two germline ends. In nucleotides, the CDR3 is TGTGCCAGCAGCCAAGATTATGGCAATCAGCCCCAGCATTTT. Protein sequence: CASSQDYGNQPQHF.

This chain links TRBV5-4 with TRBJ2-5; TRBD2 agrees at 12 bases. Germline V CDR1 and CDR2: SGHNT, YYREEE (reference sequence). This CDR3 contains 16 residues. J gave up 4 bases and V 4 bases, and 8 bases lay outside the gene matches. CDR3 sequence reads: CASSPPLAGGIETQYF. In DNA form, the CDR3 reads TGTGCCAGCAGCCCCCCCCTAGCGGGGGGGATAGAGACCCAGTACTTC.

J is TRBJ2-7 and V is TRBV27, with D unclear. V gave up 2 bases and J gave up 0 bases, with 8 bases separating them. The CDR3 is 14 residues long. Germline V CDR1 and CDR2: MNHEY, SMNVEV (reference sequence). CDR3 sequence: CASSLKRSSYEQYF. DNA of the CDR3: TGTGCCAGCAGTTTAAAGCGTAGCTCCTACGAGCAGTACTTC.

This sequence joins TRBV23-1 and TRBJ2-7; 7 nucleotides align to TRBD1. TRBV23-1 is treated as an ORF (open reading frame) with a function not yet certain. The CDR3 contains 14 residues. The trim removed 6 bases at V and 2 bases at J, leaving 7 bases unmatched. CDR3 nucleotides: TGCGCCAGCAGCCTATGGACAGGTACCTACGAGCAGTACGTC. Its translation: CASSLWTGTYEQYV.

This sequence joins TRBV19 and TRBJ1-6; 8 positions match TRBD1. After removal of 7 bases from V and 7 bases from J, the junction contained 12 bases not matched to a gene. Germline V CDR1 and CDR2: LNHDA, SQIVND (reference sequence). The CDR3 contains 16 residues. CDR3: CASTDRRTGRNSPLHF. In DNA form, the CDR3 reads TGTGCCAGTACCGACCGGCGGACAGGGAGAAATTCACCCCTCCACTTT.

The chain joins TRBV7-2 to TRBJ2-7; 7 bases match TRBD1. V trimming: 6 bases; J trimming: 2 bases; junction bases outside the gene matches: 10. The germline V gene has CDR1 SGHTA and CDR2 FQGNSA. This CDR3 spans 15 amino acids. The CDR3 region is CASSRPTGKTYEQYF. Here the CDR3 DNA reads TGTGCCAGCAGTCGTCCGACAGGGAAGACCTACGAGCAGTACTTC.

This chain links TRBV5-1 with TRBJ2-4, with D unresolved. Trimming removed 2 bases at V and 3 bases at J, with 12 bases between. The CDR3 loop spans 15 amino acids. The germline CDR1 and CDR2 sequences are SGHRS and YFSETQ. The CDR3 loop reads CASSLIPGDKNIQYF. The CDR3, as DNA: TGCGCCAGCAGCTTAATCCCCGGAGACAAAAACATTCAGTACTTC.

Remarks on this clone: The same CDR3 can be traced to other DNA sequences in this sample. CDR3 amino acids: CASSLGGGNEKLFF. The DNA for the CDR3 is TGTGCCAGCAGCTTGGGTGGAGGTAATGAAAAACTGTTTTTT. The chain is built from TRBV5-4 and TRBJ1-4; D gene ambiguous. The length of the CDR3 is 14 residues. Deletions cut 0 bases from V and 4 bases from J, with 7 bases between. In germline, CDR1 is SGHNT, CDR2 YYREEE (reference sequence).

The J gene is TRBJ1-5, the V gene TRBV24-1; weak D call: TRBD1 (5 bases). There are 15 residues in the CDR3. CDR1 and CDR2 (germline): KGHDR, SFDVKD. Trimming pared 6 bases from V and 6 bases from J, leaving 17 bases between. CDR3 sequence: CATSPSEGWSQPQHF. CDR3 coding DNA: TGTGCCACCAGTCCTAGCGAGGGGTGGAGTCAGCCCCAGCATTTT.

CDR3: CASSPTGVKNIQYF. Written as DNA, the CDR3 is TGTGCCAGCAGCCCGACAGGGGTCAAAAACATTCAGTACTTC. This sequence joins TRBV7-8 and TRBJ2-4, with 8 bases fitting TRBD1. This CDR3 is built from 14 residues. J gave up 3 bases and V 5 bases, and 3 bases lay outside the gene matches. Germline loops: CDR1 SGHVS, CDR2 FQNEAQ. Drawing the rest from reference TRBV7-8 and TRBJ2-4, the complete variable domain is GAGVSQSPRYKVAKRGQDVALRCDPISGHVSLFWYQQALGQGPEFLTYFQNEAQLDKSGLPSDRFFAERPEGSVSTLKIQRTQQEDSAVYLCASSPTGVKNIQYFGAGTRLSVL.

The rearrangement links TRBV6-4 to TRBJ1-4; TRBD1 might be the D (6 bases). This CDR3 is 15 amino acids long. Trimming pared 9 bases from V and 6 bases from J, leaving 20 bases between. Per the germline V gene, CDR1 is MRHNA and CDR2 is SNTAGT. CDR3 sequence reads: CASNPALGGDEKLFF. CDR3 DNA sequence: TGTGCCAGTAACCCCGCGTTAGGGGGAGATGAAAAACTGTTTTTT.

The chain joins TRBV10-2 to TRBJ1-1; perhaps TRBD1 as D (6 bases). Trimming took off 1 base at V and 4 bases at J, with 10 bases between the two ends. From germline, CDR1 is WSHSY and CDR2 SAAADI. The CDR3 is 14 residues long. The CDR3 reads CASSEWGLSTEAFF. The CDR3 DNA reads TGCGCCAGCAGTGAGTGGGGGCTGAGCACTGAAGCTTTCTTT.

The CDR3 loop is CASTGEMGYTF. The CDR3 DNA is TGTGCCAGCACGGGGGAAATGGGCTACACCTTC. The chain joins TRBV6-5 to TRBJ1-2; tentative D call: TRBD1 (5 bases). CDR3 size: 11 residues. Germline assignment: CDR1 MNHEY and CDR2 SVGAGI. V was pared by 7 bases and J by 8 bases, with 11 bases between.